Listed here are 20 T cell receptor beta chains from one sample, sequenced in a study of cytomegalovirus exposure and HLA in healthy donors. Both 60 Vbeta primers and 13 Jbeta primers went into the PCR. Libraries were prepared by immunoSEQ multiplex PCR; TCRdb keeps only in-frame clonotypes and omits some of them. There are some 130,000 clones in the sample; around 80% occur only once, and around 4.8% lies in the top ten. Specimen: PBMCs. Source of these receptors: a man under 40 in good health.

The rearrangement uses TRBV15 and TRBJ1-6; D might be TRBD1 (5 bases). Between the trimmed V and J ends, which lost 5 bases and 9 bases, there was a span of 20 bases. Germline values: CDR1 LNHNV, CDR2 YYDKDF (reference sequence). This CDR3 region has 16 residues. The DNA for the CDR3 is TGTGCCACCAGCGGGGCAATCTGGCAGGGAGGTTCACCCCTCCACTTT. Residues: CATSGAIWQGGSPLHF.

The rearrangement joins TRBV18 to TRBJ2-2, with 8 bases fitting TRBD1. The CDR3 spans 15 residues. V gave up 3 bases and J gave up 2 bases; unmatched junction bases: 2. Germline CDR1 and CDR2: KGHSH and LQKENI. The CDR3: CASSPGQENTGELFF. The DNA of the CDR3 is TGTGCCAGCTCACCGGGACAGGAAAACACCGGGGAGCTGTTTTTT. The variable domain in full, completed from reference TRBV18 and TRBJ2-2, reads NAGVMQNPRHLVRRRGQEARLRCSPMKGHSHVYWYRQLPEEGLKFMVYLQKENIIDESGMPKERFSAEFPKEGPSILRIQQVVRGDSAAYFCASSPGQENTGELFFGEGSRLTVL.

This clone occurred a few times. The chain employs TRBV27 and TRBJ1-2; perhaps TRBD1 as D (5 bases). This CDR3 has 14 amino acids. Germline CDR1 reads MNHEY; CDR2 reads SMNVEV (reference sequence). Trimming cost V 3 bases and J 3 bases, with 11 bases left between them. CDR3 amino acids: CASSFFGGYYGYTF. In nucleotides, the CDR3 is TGTGCCAGCAGTTTTTTCGGGGGGTACTATGGCTACACCTTC.

The chain is built from TRBV5-1 and TRBJ2-7; TRBD2 matches 7 bases. CDR3 size: 16 residues. CDR1 is SGHRS, CDR2 YFSETQ, per germline. J lost 2 bases, V lost 3 bases, and 11 bases had no gene match. The CDR3, as DNA: TGCGCCAGCAGCTATAGCACCGGGACTACCGCCTACGAGCAGTACTTC. Translating it yields CASSYSTGTTAYEQYF.

The gene calls are TRBV14 and TRBJ2-1; tentative D call: TRBD2 (6 bases). Per the germline V gene, CDR1 is SGHDN and CDR2 is FVKESK. V dropped 2 bases and J dropped 8 bases, with 13 bases sitting between them. CDR3 size: 14 residues. CDR3 coding DNA: TGTGCCAGCAGCCAATTACCGGGAGAGGATGAGCAGTTCTTC. Translated, it gives CASSQLPGEDEQFF. The whole variable domain, remainder taken from reference TRBV14 and TRBJ2-1, is EAGVTQFPSHSVIEKGQTVTLRCDPISGHDNLYWYRRVMGKEIKFLLHFVKESKQDESGMPNNRFLAERTGGTYSTLKVQPAELEDSGVYFCASSQLPGEDEQFFGPGTRLTVL.

The gene calls are TRBV7-9 and TRBJ2-1; D gene uncertain. Germline V CDR1 and CDR2: SEHNR, FQNEAQ (reference sequence). Deletions cut 4 bases from V and 2 bases from J, with 12 bases between. This CDR3 contains 15 residues. In DNA form, the CDR3 reads TGTGCCAGCAGCTCTGCTAGATCTCCCTACAATGAGCAGTTCTTC. It yields the protein CASSSARSPYNEQFF.

This clone was seen only a few times. The chain links TRBV28 to TRBJ2-7, with a tentative D call TRBD1 (8 bases). V was shortened by 7 bases and J by 4 bases, with 11 bases between the two germline ends. CDR1 and CDR2 from the germline V gene are MDHEN and SYDVKM. The CDR3 has 12 residues. DNA for the CDR3: TGTGCCAGCAACAGGGGGGGGTACGAGCAGTACTTC. Translated, it gives CASNRGGYEQYF.

This clone was seen a few times. The rearrangement links TRBV27 to TRBJ2-1; 8 bases match TRBD2. Germline CDR1 and CDR2: MNHEY and SMNVEV (reference sequence). Germline trimming cut 2 bases from V and 9 bases from J; bases unmatched to any gene: 6. The CDR3 extends over 14 amino acids. The CDR3 bases are TGTGCCAGCAGTTTAACGGGAGGGCCTCGTGAGCAGTTCTTC. This sequence encodes CASSLTGGPREQFF.

This clone was detected only a few times. V usage is TRBV7-2 and J usage is TRBJ2-3; 7 positions agree with TRBD1. Per germline, CDR1 SGHTA and CDR2 FQGNSA. The CDR3 spans 13 residues. V dropped 4 bases and J dropped 5; count of bases not matched to a gene: 3. CDR3 protein: CASSSRDRDTQYF. The DNA for the CDR3 is TGTGCCAGCAGCTCAAGGGACAGAGATACGCAGTATTTT.

This chain joins TRBV19 and TRBJ2-4; D perhaps matches TRBD1 (6 bases). Germline CDR1 LNHDA, CDR2 SQIVND (reference sequence). V was clipped by 4 bases and J by 3 bases, with 16 bases between them. This CDR3 comprises 16 residues. The CDR3 loop is CASSNPGKQGKNIQYF. The CDR3 DNA reads as TGTGCCAGTAGTAACCCAGGTAAACAGGGCAAAAACATTCAGTACTTC.

The rearrangement links TRBV15 to TRBJ1-1, with D hard to call. The CDR3 extends over 13 amino acids. The V end lost 0 bases, the J end lost 3 bases, and 5 bases lay between the germline ends. The germline CDR1 and CDR2 sequences are LNHNV and YYDKDF (reference sequence). CDR3 nucleotide sequence: TGTGCCACCAGCAGAGAAAGAGACACTGAAGCTTTCTTT. Its translation is CATSRERDTEAFF.

A few counts support this clone. This sequence joins TRBV2 and TRBJ2-1; D is possibly TRBD2 (5 bases). There are 16 residues in the CDR3. V gave up 6 bases and J gave up 3 bases, with 18 bases separating them. Germline V gene sequence: CDR1 SNHLY, CDR2 FYNNEI. CDR3 nucleotides: TGTGCCAGCAGCGAGCTGGTGGGAGTGCGCTACAATGAGCAGTTCTTC. It codes for CASSELVGVRYNEQFF.

The V call is TRBV5-5, the J call TRBJ1-5, with D possibly being TRBD1 (6 bases). CDR1 is SGHKS and CDR2 is YYEKEE in the germline V gene (reference sequence). Trimming took 0 bases from V and 3 from J, leaving 10 bases between them. The CDR3 contains 15 residues. The CDR3 nucleotides read TGTGCCAGCAGCTTGGCCAGGGGCGACAATCAGCCCCAGCATTTT. Translated: CASSLARGDNQPQHF.

Only one count was recorded for this clone. The V call is TRBV18, the J call TRBJ2-5; a possible D gene is TRBD2 (6 bases). V dropped 1 base and J dropped 5 bases, with 8 bases sitting between them. The CDR3 is 13 amino acids. Germline V gene sequence: CDR1 KGHSH, CDR2 LQKENI. The CDR3 loop is CASSPQRGETQYF. CDR3 nucleotide sequence: TGTGCCAGCTCACCACAACGGGGGGAGACCCAGTACTTC.

This chain connects TRBV9 to TRBJ2-1, with D maybe TRBD2 (5 bases). Germline values: CDR1 SGDLS, CDR2 YYNGEE. Trimming left V 1 base short and J 3 bases short, with 11 bases between. The CDR3 extends over 15 amino acids. CDR3 DNA: TGTGCCAGCAGCGTATCACCAGCGGACTACAATGAGCAGTTCTTC. Amino acids: CASSVSPADYNEQFF.

The chain combines TRBV5-1 with TRBJ1-2, with D unresolved. Germline CDR1 SGHRS, CDR2 YFSETQ. Trimming took 0 bases from V and 4 from J, leaving 7 bases between them. This CDR3 spans 13 amino acids. The CDR3 sequence is CASSLGQSYGYTF. The CDR3 coding sequence is TGCGCCAGCAGCTTGGGGCAAAGCTATGGCTACACCTTC.

The V and J genes are TRBV5-1 and TRBJ2-5, with 10 bases matching TRBD1. J lost 6 bases, V lost 4 bases, and 12 bases had no gene match. CDR3 size: 16 residues. The V gene's germline CDR1 is SGHRS and CDR2 YFSETQ. The CDR3 loop reads CASSLRQGAREKTQYF. Here the CDR3 DNA reads TGCGCCAGCAGCCTCCGACAGGGGGCAAGGGAAAAGACCCAGTACTTC.

The gene calls are TRBV29-1 and TRBJ2-3; the D is unclear. V lost 7 bases, J lost 1 base, and 6 bases lay in between. Germline loops: CDR1 SQVTM, CDR2 ANQGSEA. The CDR3 contains 11 residues. DNA of the CDR3: TGCAGCGCTCTCGGCACAGATACGCAGTATTTT. This encodes CSALGTDTQYF.

Only a few counts were recorded for this clone. This chain uses TRBV4-2 with TRBJ2-7, with 10 bases identical to TRBD2. CDR3 length equals 15 residues. Germline CDR1 is LGHNA and CDR2 is YNFKEQ. Trimming at V came to 1 base and at J to 0 bases, leaving 0 bases not matched to a gene. CDR3 DNA sequence: TGTGCCAGCAGCCAAGCTAGCGGGAGCTCCTACGAGCAGTACTTC. This encodes CASSQASGSSYEQYF.

A few counts support this clone. The rearrangement joins TRBV14 to TRBJ1-1; TRBD1 is a possible D gene (5 bases). CDR3 length equals 14 residues. The ends were cut back, 1 base at V and 6 bases at J, with 12 bases in the middle. Germline CDR1 is SGHDN and CDR2 is FVKESK. CDR3 loop: CASSQVGQGAEAFF. CDR3 coding DNA: TGTGCCAGCAGCCAAGTTGGGCAGGGCGCTGAAGCTTTCTTT.